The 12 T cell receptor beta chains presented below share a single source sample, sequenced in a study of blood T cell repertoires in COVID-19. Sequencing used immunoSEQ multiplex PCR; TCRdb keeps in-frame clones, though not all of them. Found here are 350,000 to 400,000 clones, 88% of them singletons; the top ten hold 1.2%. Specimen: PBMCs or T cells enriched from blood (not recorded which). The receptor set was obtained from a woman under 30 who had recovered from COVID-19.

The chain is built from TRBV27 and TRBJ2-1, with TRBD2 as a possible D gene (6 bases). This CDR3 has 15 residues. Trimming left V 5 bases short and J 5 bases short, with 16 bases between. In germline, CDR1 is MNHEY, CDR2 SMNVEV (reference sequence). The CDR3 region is CASSPPGLSDNEQFF. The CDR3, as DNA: TGTGCCAGCAGTCCCCCGGGACTCTCTGACAATGAGCAGTTCTTC.

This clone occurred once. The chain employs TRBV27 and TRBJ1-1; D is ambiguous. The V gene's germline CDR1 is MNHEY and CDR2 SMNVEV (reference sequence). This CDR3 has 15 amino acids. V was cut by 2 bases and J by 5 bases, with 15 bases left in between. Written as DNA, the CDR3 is TGTGCCAGCAGTTTAAAGGGAGGGATAGGAACTGAAGCTTTCTTT. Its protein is CASSLKGGIGTEAFF.

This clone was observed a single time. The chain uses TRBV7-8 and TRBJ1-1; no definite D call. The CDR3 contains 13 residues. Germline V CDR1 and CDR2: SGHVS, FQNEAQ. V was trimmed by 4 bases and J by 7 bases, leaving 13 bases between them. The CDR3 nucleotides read TGTGCCAGCAGCTACCGGGGTGAGGGTGAAGCTTTCTTT. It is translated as CASSYRGEGEAFF. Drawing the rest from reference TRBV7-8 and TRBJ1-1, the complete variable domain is GAGVSQSPRYKVAKRGQDVALRCDPISGHVSLFWYQQALGQGPEFLTYFQNEAQLDKSGLPSDRFFAERPEGSVSTLKIQRTQQEDSAVYLCASSYRGEGEAFFGQGTRLTVV.

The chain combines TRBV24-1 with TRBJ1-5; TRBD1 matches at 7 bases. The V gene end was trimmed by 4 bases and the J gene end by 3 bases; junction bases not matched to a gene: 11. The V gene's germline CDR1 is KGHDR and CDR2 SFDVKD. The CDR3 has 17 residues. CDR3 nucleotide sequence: TGTGCCACCAGTGACCCGTCCCGGGACAGTTACAATCAGCCCCAGCATTTT. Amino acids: CATSDPSRDSYNQPQHF.

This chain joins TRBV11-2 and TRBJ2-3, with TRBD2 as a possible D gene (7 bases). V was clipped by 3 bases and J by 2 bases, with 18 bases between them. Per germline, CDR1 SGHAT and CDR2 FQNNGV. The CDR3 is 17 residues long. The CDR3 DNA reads TGTGCCAGCAGCTTGTGGGGGGCGGGGGACCTCACAGATACGCAGTATTTT. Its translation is CASSLWGAGDLTDTQYF.

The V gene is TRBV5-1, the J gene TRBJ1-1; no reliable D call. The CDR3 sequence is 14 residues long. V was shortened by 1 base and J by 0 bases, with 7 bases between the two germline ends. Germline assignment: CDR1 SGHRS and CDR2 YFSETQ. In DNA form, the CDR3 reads TGCGCCAGCAGCTTGTCCCCCGTGAACACTGAAGCTTTCTTT. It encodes CASSLSPVNTEAFF. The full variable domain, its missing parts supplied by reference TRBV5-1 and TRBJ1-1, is KAGVTQTPRYLIKTRGQQVTLSCSPISGHRSVSWYQQTPGQGLQFLFEYFSETQRNKGNFPGRFSGRQFSNSRSEMNVSTLELGDSALYLCASSLSPVNTEAFFGQGTRLTVV.

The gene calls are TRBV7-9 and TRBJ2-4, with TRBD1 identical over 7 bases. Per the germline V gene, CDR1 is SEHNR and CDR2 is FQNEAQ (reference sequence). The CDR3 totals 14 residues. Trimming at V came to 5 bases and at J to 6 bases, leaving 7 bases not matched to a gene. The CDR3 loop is CASSPRDRGNIQYF. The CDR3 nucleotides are TGTGCCAGCAGCCCCCGGGACAGAGGAAACATTCAGTACTTC.

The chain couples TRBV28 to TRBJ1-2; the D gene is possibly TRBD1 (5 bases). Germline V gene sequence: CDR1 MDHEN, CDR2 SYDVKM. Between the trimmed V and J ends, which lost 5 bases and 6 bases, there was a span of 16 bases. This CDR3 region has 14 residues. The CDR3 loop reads CASSGWGEGDGYTF. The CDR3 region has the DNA TGTGCCAGCAGTGGTTGGGGGGAAGGGGATGGCTACACCTTC.

The CDR3 loop is CASSQEEGGGNQPQHF. For the CDR3, the DNA is TGCGCCAGCAGCCAAGAGGAAGGAGGGGGCAATCAGCCCCAGCATTTT. The chain recombines TRBV4-1 with TRBJ1-5; a weak D match, TRBD1 (5 bases). The CDR3 consists of 16 residues. The V and J ends lost 0 bases and 2 bases respectively, with 11 bases between them. Germline V lookup: CDR1 MGHRA, CDR2 YSYEKL.

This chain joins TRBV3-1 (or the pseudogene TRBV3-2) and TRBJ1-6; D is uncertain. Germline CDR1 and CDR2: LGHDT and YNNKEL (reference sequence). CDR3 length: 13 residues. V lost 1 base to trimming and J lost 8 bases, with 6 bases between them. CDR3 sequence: CASSQGVDSPLHF. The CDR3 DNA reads TGTGCCAGCAGCCAAGGAGTTGATTCACCCCTCCACTTT.

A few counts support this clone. The CDR3 sequence: CASSPGTGDGNTIYF. Written as DNA, the CDR3 is TGCGCCAGCAGCCCAGGGACAGGGGATGGAAACACCATATATTTT. This chain links TRBV5-1 with TRBJ1-3; 10 bases align to TRBD1. The V and J ends lost 4 bases and 3 bases, in that order; junction bases with no gene match: 4. CDR1 and CDR2 from the germline V gene are SGHRS and YFSETQ. CDR3 length equals 15 residues.

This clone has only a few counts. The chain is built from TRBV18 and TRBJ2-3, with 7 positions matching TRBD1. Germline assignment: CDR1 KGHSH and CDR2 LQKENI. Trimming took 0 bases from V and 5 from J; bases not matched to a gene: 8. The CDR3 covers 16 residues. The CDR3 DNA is TGTGCCAGCTCACCACCTCTGCAAGGGGGCGGAGATACGCAGTATTTT. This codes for CASSPPLQGGGDTQYF.